This TCR beta chain was sequenced in a study of graft-versus-host responses after intestinal transplantation. Findings and caveats of the study: The study associated peak circulating GvH clone levels with early post-transplant HvG declines.

TCRdb keeps only in-frame clones here, not all; method: immunoSEQ multiplex PCR. The sample has 84,000 or so clones, around nine tenths seen once. As for this clone: What it binds is not known.

This CDR3 has 19 amino acids. The germline CDR1 and CDR2 sequences are LNHDA and SQIVND (reference sequence). The V segment lost 1 base and the J segment 7 bases; nucleotides outside the gene matches: 12. This rearrangement joins TRBV19 to TRBJ2-1, with 14 bases identical to TRBD2. The origin of this receptor is a human donor who received an intestinal transplant. This specimen consisted of unstimulated CD4+ T cells sorted from spleen or lymph node cells, obtained before intestinal transplant. The CDR3 region has the DNA TGTGCCAGTAGTATAGGGGGACTAGCGGGAGAATACTCCAGGAATGAGCAGTTCTTC. Amino acids: CASSIGGLAGEYSRNEQFF.